Reported below is one TCR beta chain. Its recognized antigen is unknown. Within one base of it there is no much larger clone, and no base qualities were kept. Here V drops 1 base and J drops 8 bases, and the junction holds 6 bases not matched to any gene. The germline V gene gives CDR1 as LGHNA and CDR2 as YSLEER. The CDR3 runs 14 amino acids, cysteine and phenylalanine included. Only CDR3 DNA is held: 42 bases, read in frame from base 1. This record belongs to a study of blood T cell repertoires in COVID-19 (dated by TCRdb to about 2020). Regarding the research as a whole: Samples from collaborators originated in the United States, Italy and Spain and spanned both the acute and convalescent phases of COVID-19. A de-identified subject ID, COVID-19 status, age in years and sex were almost always included in the sample metadata. The prospective study material was composed of cDNA or gDNA derived from T cells, B-cell-depleted T cells, or PBMCs. Samples came from the ongoing ImmuneRACE study (first 160 participants) plus 1,254 subjects from 6 global collaborators. HLA class I and class II types, where available, came from metadata supplied by the sample provider rather than from assay-based typing. Deeply sampled blood TCRbeta repertoires from subjects exposed to, actively infected with, or recovered from COVID-19 were included in the dataset. The repertoires were released in a freely available public database meant as a resource for research on the immune response to SARS-CoV-2.

In Seattle, one collaborating source enrolled patients while the infection was active and tracked those patients longitudinally over the course of disease. Whole blood was collected in K2EDTA tubes by collaborating institutions according to the institutions' own protocols. For TCRbeta analysis, collaborators shipped samples in one of three forms: frozen whole blood, isolated PBMCs, or DNA extracted from either of those sample types. TCRbeta CDR3 regions were amplified from genomic DNA using the immunoSEQ Assay, a bias-controlled multiplex PCR. Per the authors' processing: Within the assay, amplification of reference gene primers was used to estimate how many nucleated cells each sample contained. To quantify the absolute abundance of each unique TCRbeta CDR3 rearrangement, sequence reads were collapsed and filtered. Productive Simpson clonality was computed per sample as the square root of Simpson's diversity index over productive rearrangements. As stored in TCRdb, this immuneACCESS dataset retains in-frame rearrangements with V and J assigned. A fraction of the clones does not appear; measured against another copy, unresolved V genes explain less than half of the discrepancy, and the remainder lacks a known reason. V and J calls and clone size are as listed in that table; D and trimming were resolved from the DNA. The sample has some 180,000 clones on record, approximately 91% of them singletons. Approximately 4.6% of the sample is held by the ten biggest clonotypes.

What the work shows at the level of the full study, not this receptor alone: How much clinical and demographic metadata was included differed by source and by participant, and the metadata was provided uncurated.

The sequence was obtained from a man between 18 and 29 years old with COVID-19, enrolled during active disease. This sequence uses TRBV4-3 and TRBJ1-2; a stretch of 8 junction bases matches TRBD1. Sequencing input: peripheral blood. DNA sequence: TGCGCCAGCAGCCAAGTCTTCAGGGGGCAGGGCTACACCTTC. This translates into CASSQVFRGQGYTF.